This TCR beta chain was sequenced for a study of CDR3 diversity in severe acne. This clonotype was counted a few times. This CDR3 has 13 amino acids. The V gene lost 4 bases and the J gene lost 8 bases, with 14 bases spanning the gap. Germline values: CDR1 MDHEN, CDR2 SYDVKM. MiXCR was run by TCRdb on the PCR reads, yielding one entry per CDR3 protein. Among more than 70,000 distinct CDR3 sequences listed, around 50% were seen once. The material sequenced was blood. This rearrangement joins TRBV28 to TRBJ1-2, with D perhaps matching TRBD1 (6 bases). This receptor was taken from a male donor in good health, serving as a control. CDR3 region: CASSSLQGRGYTF. Here the CDR3 DNA reads TGTGCCAGCAGTTCATTACAGGGTAGGGGCTACACCTTC.